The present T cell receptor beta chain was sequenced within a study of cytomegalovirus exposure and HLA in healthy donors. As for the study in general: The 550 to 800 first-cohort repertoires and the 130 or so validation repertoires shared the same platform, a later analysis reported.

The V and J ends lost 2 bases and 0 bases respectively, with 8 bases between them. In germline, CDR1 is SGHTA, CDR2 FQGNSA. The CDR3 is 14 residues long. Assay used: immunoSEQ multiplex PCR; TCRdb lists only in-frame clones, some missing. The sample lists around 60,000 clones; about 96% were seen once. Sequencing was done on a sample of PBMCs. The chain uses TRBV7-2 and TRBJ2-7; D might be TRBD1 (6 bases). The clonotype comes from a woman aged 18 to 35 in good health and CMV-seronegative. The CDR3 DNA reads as TGTGCCAGCAGCTTACCGGACAGCTCCTACGAGCAGTACTTC. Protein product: CASSLPDSSYEQYF.